The following is a T cell receptor beta chain sequence with its context. The data derive from a study of blood T cells in healthy people across ages. From germline, CDR1 is SGHRS and CDR2 YFSETQ. Trimming cost V 0 bases and J 4 bases, with 7 bases left between them. This CDR3 contains 13 residues. A sample-barcoded 5' primer and a J-beta primer mix were used in a second PCR of about 7 to 12 cycles. TCRdb re-called the 5' RACE reads with MiXCR, one entry per CDR3 protein. The sample has more than 750,000 distinct CDR3 sequences, roughly 29% seen once. These data were also filed under a second study, of T cells of mothers and their children.

V and J are TRBV5-1 and TRBJ1-1; no clear D gene. This receptor was obtained from a middle-aged woman in good health. Sequencing was performed on blood. CDR3 in amino acids: CASSLDIGTEAFF. The CDR3 region has the DNA TGCGCCAGCAGCTTGGACATAGGCACTGAAGCTTTCTTT.